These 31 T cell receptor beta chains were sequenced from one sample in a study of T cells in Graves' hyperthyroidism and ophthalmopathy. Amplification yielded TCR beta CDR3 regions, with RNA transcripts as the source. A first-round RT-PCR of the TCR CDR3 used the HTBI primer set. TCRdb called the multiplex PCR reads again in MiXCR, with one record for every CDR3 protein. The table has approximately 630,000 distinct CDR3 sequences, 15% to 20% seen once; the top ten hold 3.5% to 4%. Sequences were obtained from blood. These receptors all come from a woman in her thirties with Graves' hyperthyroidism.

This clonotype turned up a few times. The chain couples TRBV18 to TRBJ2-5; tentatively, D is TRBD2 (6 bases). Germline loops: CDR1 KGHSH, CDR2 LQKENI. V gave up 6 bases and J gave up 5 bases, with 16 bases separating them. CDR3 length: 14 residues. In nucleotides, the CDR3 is TGTGCCAGCTCGCTCGAATCGGAGGGCGAGACCCAGTACTTC. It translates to CASSLESEGETQYF.

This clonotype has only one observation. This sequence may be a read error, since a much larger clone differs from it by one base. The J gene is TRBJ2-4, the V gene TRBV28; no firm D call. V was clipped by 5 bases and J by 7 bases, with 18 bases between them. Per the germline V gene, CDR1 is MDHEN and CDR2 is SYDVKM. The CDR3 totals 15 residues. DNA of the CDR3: TGTGCCAGCAGTGACCCAGGCCTTTCGTGGAACATTCAGTACTTC. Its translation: CASSDPGLSWNIQYF.

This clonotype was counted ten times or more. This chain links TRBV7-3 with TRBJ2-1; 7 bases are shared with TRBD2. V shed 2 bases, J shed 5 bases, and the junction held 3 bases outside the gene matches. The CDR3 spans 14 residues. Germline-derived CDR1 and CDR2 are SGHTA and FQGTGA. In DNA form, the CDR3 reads TGTGCCAGCAGCTTAGCGGGAGTCAACAATGAGCAGTTCTTC. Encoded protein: CASSLAGVNNEQFF.

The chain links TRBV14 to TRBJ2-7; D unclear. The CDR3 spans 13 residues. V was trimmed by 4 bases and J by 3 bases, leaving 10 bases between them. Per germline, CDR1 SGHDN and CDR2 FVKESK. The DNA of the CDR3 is TGTGCCAGCAGCCCACAAAGGGACTACGAGCAGTACTTC. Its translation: CASSPQRDYEQYF.

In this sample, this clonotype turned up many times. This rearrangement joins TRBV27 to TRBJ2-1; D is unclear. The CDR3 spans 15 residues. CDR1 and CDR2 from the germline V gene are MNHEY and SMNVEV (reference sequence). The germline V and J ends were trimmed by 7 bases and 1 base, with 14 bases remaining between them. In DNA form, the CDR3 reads TGTGCCAGCAATGGGCAAGAAAGGTCCTACAATGAGCAGTTCTTC. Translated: CASNGQERSYNEQFF.

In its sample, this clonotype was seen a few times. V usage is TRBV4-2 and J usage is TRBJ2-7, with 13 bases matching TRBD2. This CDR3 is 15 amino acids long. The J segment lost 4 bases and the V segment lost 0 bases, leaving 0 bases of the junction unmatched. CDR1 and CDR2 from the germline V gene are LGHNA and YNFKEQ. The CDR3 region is CASSQELAGGYEQYF. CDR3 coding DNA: TGTGCCAGCAGCCAAGAACTAGCGGGAGGGTACGAGCAGTACTTC.

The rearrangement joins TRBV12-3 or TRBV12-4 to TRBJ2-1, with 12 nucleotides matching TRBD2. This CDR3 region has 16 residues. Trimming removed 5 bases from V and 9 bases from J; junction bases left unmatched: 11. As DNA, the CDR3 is TGTGCCAGCAGTGCCCGGCTAGCGGGAGGGAGTGGTGAGCAGTTCTTC. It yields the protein CASSARLAGGSGEQFF.

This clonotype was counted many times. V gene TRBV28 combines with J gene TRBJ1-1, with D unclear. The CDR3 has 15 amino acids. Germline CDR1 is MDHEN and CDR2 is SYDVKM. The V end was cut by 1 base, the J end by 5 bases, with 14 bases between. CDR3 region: CASSLLRIRGTEAFF. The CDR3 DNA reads TGTGCCAGCAGTTTATTACGTATTCGAGGTACTGAAGCTTTCTTT.

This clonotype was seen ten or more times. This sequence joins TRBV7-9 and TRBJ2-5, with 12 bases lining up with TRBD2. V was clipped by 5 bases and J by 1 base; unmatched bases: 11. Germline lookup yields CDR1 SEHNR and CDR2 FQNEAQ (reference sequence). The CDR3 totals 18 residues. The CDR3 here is CASSPRLAGVLPQETQYF. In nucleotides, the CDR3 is TGTGCCAGCAGCCCCAGACTAGCGGGAGTTCTCCCCCAAGAGACCCAGTACTTC.

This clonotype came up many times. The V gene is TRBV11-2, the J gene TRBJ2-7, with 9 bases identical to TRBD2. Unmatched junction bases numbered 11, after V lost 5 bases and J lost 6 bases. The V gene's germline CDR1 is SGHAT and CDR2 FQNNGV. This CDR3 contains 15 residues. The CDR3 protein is CASSIGSGSGREQYF. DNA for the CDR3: TGTGCCAGCAGCATAGGTAGCGGGAGCGGTCGCGAGCAGTACTTC.

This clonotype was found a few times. The CDR3 protein is CASSIYAGGEETQYF. DNA of the CDR3: TGTGCCAGTAGTATCTACGCGGGAGGGGAAGAGACCCAGTACTTC. The chain recombines TRBV19 with TRBJ2-5; 9 positions match TRBD2. The junction had 5 bases not matched to a gene; V was cut back by 3 bases and J by 3 bases. The CDR3 has 15 residues. From germline, CDR1 is LNHDA and CDR2 SQIVND (reference sequence).

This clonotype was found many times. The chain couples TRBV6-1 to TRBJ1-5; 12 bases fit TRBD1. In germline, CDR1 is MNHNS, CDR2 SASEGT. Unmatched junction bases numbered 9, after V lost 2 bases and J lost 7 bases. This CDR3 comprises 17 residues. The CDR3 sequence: CASSEIGTGGMRQPQHF. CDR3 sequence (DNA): TGTGCCAGCAGTGAAATTGGGACAGGGGGCATGCGGCAGCCCCAGCATTTT.

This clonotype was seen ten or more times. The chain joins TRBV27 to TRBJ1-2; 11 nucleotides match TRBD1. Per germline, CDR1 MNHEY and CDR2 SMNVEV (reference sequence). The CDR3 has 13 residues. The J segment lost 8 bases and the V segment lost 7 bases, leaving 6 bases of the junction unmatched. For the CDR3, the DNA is TGTGCCAGCAAAACGGACAGGGGGCTAGGCTACACCTTC. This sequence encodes CASKTDRGLGYTF.

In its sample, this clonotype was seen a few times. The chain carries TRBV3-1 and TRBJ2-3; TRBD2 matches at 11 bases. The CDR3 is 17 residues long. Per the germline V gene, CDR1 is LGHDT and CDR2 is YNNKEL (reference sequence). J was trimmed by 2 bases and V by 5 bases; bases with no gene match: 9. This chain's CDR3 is CASSYSTGLAATDTQYF. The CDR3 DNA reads TGTGCCAGCAGCTATTCTACGGGACTAGCGGCCACAGATACGCAGTATTTT.

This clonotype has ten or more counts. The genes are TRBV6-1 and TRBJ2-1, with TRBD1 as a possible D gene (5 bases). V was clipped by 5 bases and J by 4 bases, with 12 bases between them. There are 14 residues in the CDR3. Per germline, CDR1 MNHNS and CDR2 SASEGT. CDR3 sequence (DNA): TGTGCCAGCAGTCTTACAGGTCCTTACAATGAGCAGTTCTTC. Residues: CASSLTGPYNEQFF.

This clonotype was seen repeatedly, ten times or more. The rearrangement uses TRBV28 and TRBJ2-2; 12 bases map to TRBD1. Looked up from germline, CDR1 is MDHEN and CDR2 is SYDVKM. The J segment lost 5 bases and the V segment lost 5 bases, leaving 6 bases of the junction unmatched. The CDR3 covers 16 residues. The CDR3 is CASSGGTGGRTGELFF. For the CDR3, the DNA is TGTGCCAGCAGTGGCGGGACAGGGGGCAGGACCGGGGAGCTGTTTTTT.

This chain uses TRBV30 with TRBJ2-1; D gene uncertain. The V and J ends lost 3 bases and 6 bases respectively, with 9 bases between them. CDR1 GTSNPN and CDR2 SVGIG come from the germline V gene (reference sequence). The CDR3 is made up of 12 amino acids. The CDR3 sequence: CAWSDAANEQFF. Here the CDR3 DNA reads TGTGCCTGGAGCGATGCAGCCAATGAGCAGTTCTTC.

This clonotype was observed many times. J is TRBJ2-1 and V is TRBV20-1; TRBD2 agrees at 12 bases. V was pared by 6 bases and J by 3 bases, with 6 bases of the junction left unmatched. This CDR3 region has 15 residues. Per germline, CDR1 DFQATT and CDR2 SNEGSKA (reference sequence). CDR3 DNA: TGCAGTGCGGACCCGGGACTAGCGGGCTACAATGAGCAGTTCTTC. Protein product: CSADPGLAGYNEQFF.

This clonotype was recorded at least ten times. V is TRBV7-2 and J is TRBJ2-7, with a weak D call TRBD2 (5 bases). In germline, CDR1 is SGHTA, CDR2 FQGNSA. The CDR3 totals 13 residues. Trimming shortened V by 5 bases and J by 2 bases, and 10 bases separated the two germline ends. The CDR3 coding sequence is TGTGCCAGCAGCGTAGGACTCGCCTACGAGCAGTACTTC. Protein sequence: CASSVGLAYEQYF.

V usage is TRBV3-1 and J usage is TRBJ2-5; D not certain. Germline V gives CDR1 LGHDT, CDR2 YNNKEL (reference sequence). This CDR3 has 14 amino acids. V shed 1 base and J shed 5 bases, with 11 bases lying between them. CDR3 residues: CASSQGVSTETQYF. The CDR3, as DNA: TGTGCCAGCAGCCAAGGAGTCTCGACGGAGACCCAGTACTTC.

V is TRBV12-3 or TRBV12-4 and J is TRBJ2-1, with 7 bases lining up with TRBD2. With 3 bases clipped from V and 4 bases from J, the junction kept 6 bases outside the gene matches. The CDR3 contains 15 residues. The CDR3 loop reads CASSLLAALYNEQFF. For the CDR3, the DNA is TGTGCCAGCAGTTTGCTAGCGGCACTTTACAATGAGCAGTTCTTC.

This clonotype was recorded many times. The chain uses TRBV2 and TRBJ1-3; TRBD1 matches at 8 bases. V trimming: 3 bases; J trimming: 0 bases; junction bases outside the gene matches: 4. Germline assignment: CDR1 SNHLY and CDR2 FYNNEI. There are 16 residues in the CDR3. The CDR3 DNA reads TGTGCCAGCAGTGACCCTGGGACAGGCTCTGGAAACACCATATATTTT. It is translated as CASSDPGTGSGNTIYF.

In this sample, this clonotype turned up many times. CDR3 residues: CASNFIQGHEQFF. The CDR3 DNA reads as TGTGCCAGCAACTTCATACAGGGCCATGAGCAGTTCTTC. The rearrangement links TRBV12-3 or TRBV12-4 to TRBJ2-1, with D tentatively TRBD1 (6 bases). Deletions cut 7 bases from V and 8 bases from J, with 15 bases between. The CDR3 contains 13 residues.

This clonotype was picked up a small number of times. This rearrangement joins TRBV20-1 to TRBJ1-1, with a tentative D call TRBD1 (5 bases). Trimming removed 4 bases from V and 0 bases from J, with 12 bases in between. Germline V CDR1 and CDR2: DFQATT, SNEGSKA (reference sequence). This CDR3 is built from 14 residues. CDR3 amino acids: CSAKGHLLNTEAFF. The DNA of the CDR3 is TGCAGTGCTAAGGGGCACCTTTTGAACACTGAAGCTTTCTTT.

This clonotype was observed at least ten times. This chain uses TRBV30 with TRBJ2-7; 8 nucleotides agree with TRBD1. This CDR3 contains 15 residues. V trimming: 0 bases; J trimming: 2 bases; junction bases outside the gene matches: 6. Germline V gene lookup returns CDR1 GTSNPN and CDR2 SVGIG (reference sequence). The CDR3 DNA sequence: TGTGCCTGGAGTGTGGCACAGGGGGTCGCCTACGAGCAGTACTTC. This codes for CAWSVAQGVAYEQYF.

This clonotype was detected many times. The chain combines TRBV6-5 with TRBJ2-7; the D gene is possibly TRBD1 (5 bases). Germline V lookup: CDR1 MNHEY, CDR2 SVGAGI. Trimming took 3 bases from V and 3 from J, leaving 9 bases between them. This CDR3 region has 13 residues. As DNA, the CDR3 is TGTGCCAGCAGTTATAATAGGGGCTACGAGCAGTACTTC. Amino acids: CASSYNRGYEQYF.

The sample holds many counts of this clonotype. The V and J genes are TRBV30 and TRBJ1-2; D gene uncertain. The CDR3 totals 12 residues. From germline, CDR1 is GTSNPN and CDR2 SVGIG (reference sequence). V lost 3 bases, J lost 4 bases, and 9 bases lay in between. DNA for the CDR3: TGTGCCTGGAGCGTGACCGCCTATGGCTACACCTTC. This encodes CAWSVTAYGYTF.

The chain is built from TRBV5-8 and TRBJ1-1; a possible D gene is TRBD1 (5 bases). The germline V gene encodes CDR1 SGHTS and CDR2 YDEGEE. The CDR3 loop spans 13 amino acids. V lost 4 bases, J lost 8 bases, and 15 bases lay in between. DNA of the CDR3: TGTGCCAGCAGCATCGACGGGGGTTCCGAAGCTTTCTTT. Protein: CASSIDGGSEAFF.

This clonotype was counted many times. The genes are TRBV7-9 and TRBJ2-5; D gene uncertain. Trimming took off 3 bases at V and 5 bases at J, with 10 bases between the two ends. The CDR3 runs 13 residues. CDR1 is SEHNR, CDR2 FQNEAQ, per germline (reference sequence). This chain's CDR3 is CASSFVSSETQYF. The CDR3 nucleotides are TGTGCCAGCAGCTTTGTATCCAGCGAGACCCAGTACTTC.

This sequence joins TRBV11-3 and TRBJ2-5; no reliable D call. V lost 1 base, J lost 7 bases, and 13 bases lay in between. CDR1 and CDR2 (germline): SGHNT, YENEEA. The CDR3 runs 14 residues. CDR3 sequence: CASSLGLPPPTQYF. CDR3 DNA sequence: TGTGCCAGCAGCTTAGGACTTCCCCCTCCGACCCAGTACTTC.

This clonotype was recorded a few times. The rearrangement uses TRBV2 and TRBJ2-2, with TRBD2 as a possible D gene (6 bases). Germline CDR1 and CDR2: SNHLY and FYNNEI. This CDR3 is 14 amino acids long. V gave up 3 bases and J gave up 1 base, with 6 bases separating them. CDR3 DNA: TGTGCCAGCAGTGAGGGGGGGAACACCGGGGAGCTGTTTTTT. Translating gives CASSEGGNTGELFF.